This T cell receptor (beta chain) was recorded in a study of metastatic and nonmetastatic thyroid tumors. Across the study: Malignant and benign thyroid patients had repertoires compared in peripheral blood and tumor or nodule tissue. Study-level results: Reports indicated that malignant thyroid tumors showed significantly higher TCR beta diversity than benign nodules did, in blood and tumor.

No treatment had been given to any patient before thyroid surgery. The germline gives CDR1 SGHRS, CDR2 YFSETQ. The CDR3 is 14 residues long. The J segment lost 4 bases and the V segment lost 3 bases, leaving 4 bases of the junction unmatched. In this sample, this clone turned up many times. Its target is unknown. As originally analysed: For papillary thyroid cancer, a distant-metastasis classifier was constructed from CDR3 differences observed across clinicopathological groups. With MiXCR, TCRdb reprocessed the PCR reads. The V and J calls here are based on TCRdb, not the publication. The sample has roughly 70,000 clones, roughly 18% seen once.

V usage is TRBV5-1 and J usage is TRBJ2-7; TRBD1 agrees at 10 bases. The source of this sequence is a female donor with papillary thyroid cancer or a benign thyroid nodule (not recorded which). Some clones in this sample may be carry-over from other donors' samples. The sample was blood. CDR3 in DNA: TGCGCCAGCAGCTCTGACAGGGGGCGGTACGAGCAGTACTTC. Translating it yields CASSSDRGRYEQYF. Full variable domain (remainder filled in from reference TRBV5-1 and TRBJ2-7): KAGVTQTPRYLIKTRGQQVTLSCSPISGHRSVSWYQQTPGQGLQFLFEYFSETQRNKGNFPGRFSGRQFSNSRSEMNVSTLELGDSALYLCASSSDRGRYEQYFGPGTRLTVT.